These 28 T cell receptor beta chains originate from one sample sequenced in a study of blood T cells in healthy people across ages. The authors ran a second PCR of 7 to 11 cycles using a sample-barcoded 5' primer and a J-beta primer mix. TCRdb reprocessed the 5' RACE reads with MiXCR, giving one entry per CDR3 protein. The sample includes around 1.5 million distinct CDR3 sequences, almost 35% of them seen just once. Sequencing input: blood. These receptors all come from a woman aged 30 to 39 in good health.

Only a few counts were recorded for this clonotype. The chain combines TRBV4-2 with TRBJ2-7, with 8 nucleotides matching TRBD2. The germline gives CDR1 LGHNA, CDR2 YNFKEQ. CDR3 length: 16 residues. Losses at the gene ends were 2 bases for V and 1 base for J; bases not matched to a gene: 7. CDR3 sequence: CASSQKDVAGSYEQYF. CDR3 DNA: TGTGCCAGCAGCCAAAAAGATGTAGCGGGGTCCTACGAGCAGTACTTC.

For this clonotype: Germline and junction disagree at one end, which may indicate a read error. DNA of the CDR3: TGTGCCAGCAGGCAACTTGACAGGAGTGACACTGAAGTTTTCTTT. This codes for CASRQLDRSDTEVFF. This rearrangement joins TRBV5-6 to TRBJ1-1; tentative D call: TRBD1 (6 bases). The CDR3 spans 15 residues. Germline assignment: CDR1 SGHDT and CDR2 YYEEEE.

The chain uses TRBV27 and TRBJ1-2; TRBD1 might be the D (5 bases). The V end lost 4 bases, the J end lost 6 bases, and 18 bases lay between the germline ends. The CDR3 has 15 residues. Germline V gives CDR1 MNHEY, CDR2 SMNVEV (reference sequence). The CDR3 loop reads CASSSGGMKRNGYTF. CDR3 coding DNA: TGTGCCAGCAGTTCTGGGGGGATGAAGCGGAATGGCTACACCTTC.

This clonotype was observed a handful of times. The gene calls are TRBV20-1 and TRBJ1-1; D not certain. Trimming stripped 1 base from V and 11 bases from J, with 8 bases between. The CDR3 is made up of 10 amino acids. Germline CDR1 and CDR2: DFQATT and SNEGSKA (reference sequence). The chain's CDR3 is CSARGGGAFF. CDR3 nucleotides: TGCAGTGCTAGAGGCGGCGGGGCTTTCTTT.

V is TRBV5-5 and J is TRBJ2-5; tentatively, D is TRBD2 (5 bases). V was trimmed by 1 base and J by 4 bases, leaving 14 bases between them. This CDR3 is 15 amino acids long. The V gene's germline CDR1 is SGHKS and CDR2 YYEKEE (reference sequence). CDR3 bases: TGTGCCAGCAGCTTGATTAGAGGGCTCACAGAGACCCAGTACTTC. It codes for CASSLIRGLTETQYF.

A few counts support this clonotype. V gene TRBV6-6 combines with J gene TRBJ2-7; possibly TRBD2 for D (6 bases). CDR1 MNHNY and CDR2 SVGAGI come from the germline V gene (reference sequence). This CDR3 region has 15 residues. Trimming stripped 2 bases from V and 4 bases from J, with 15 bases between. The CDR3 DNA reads TGTGCCAGCAGTTACAATCCGGGAGCGAATTACGAGCAGTACTTC. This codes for CASSYNPGANYEQYF.

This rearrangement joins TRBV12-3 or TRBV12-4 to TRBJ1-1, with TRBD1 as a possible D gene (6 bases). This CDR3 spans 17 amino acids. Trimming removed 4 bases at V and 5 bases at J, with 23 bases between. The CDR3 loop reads CASSSEGGGLSSTEAFF. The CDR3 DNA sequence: TGTGCCAGCAGTTCGGAAGGGGGAGGACTCTCAAGTACTGAAGCTTTCTTT.

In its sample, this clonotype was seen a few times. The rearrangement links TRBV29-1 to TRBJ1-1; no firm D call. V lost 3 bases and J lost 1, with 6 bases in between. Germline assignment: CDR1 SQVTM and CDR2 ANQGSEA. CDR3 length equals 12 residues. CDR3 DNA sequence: TGCAGCGTTGACGGGTCGAACACTGAAGCTTTCTTT. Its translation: CSVDGSNTEAFF. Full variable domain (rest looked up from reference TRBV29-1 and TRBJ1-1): SAVISQKPSRDICQRGTSLTIQCQVDSQVTMMFWYRQQPGQSLTLIATANQGSEATYESGFVIDKFPISRPNLTFSTLTVSNMSPEDSSIYLCSVDGSNTEAFFGQGTRLTVV.

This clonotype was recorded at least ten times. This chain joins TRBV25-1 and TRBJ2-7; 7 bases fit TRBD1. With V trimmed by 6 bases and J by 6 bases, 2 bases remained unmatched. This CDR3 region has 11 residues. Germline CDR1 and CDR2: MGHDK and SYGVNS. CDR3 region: CASRYRGEQYF. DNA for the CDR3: TGTGCCAGCAGATACAGGGGCGAGCAGTACTTC.

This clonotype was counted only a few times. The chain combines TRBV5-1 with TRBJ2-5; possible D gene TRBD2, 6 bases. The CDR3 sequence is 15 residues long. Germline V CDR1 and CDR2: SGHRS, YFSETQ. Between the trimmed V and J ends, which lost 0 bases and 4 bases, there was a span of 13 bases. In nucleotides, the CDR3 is TGCGCCAGCAGCTTGGTTGGGGAGGTAGGAGAGACCCAGTACTTC. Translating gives CASSLVGEVGETQYF. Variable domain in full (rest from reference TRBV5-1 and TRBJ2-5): KAGVTQTPRYLIKTRGQQVTLSCSPISGHRSVSWYQQTPGQGLQFLFEYFSETQRNKGNFPGRFSGRQFSNSRSEMNVSTLELGDSALYLCASSLVGEVGETQYFGPGTRLLVL.

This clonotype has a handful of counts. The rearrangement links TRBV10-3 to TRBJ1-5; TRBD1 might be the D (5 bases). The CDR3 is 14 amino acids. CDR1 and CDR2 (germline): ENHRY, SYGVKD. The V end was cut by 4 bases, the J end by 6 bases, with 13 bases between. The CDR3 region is CAISGPGGGQPQHF. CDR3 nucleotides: TGTGCCATCAGTGGGCCGGGGGGTGGTCAGCCCCAGCATTTT.

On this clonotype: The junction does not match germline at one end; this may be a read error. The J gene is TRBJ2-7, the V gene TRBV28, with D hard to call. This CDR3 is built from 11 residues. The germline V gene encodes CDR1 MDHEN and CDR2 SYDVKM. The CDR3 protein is CAGSLKYEQYF. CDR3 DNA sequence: TGTGCCGGCAGTTTAAAGTACGAGCAGTACTTC.

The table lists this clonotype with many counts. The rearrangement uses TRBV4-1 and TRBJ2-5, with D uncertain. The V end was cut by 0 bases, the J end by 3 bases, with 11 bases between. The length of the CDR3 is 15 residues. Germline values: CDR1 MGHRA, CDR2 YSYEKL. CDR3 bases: TGCGCCAGCAGCCAAGATCAGAACGGAAAAGAGACCCAGTACTTC. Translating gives CASSQDQNGKETQYF.

The CDR3 bases are TGCAGCGTTCTTGGGACTAGCGGGGCCGGCGCAGATACGCAGTATTTT. Its protein is CSVLGTSGAGADTQYF. The genes are TRBV29-1 and TRBJ2-3, with 13 bases identical to TRBD2. With V trimmed by 5 bases and J by 4 bases, 9 bases remained unmatched. The germline V gene has CDR1 SQVTM and CDR2 ANQGSEA. The CDR3 is 16 amino acids.

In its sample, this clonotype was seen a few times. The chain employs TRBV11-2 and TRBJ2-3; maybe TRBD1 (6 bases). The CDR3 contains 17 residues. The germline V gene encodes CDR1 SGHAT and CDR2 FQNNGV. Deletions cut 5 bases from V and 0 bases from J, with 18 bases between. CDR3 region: CASSTNLFQGSTDTQYF. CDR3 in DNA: TGTGCCAGCAGCACAAATCTTTTCCAGGGGAGCACAGATACGCAGTATTTT.

Here the CDR3 DNA reads TGCAGCGTTGTCCCAAGGTTCGATGAGCAGTACTTC. Translating it yields CSVVPRFDEQYF. The chain is built from TRBV29-1 and TRBJ2-5, with D uncertain. The germline V gene encodes CDR1 SQVTM and CDR2 ANQGSEA. The V and J ends lost 4 bases and 11 bases respectively, with 17 bases between them. The CDR3 is 12 residues long.

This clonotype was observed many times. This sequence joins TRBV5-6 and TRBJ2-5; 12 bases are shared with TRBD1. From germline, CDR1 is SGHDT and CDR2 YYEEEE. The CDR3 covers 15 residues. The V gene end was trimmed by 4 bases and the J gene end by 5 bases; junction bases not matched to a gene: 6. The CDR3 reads CASSGDRGRSETQYF. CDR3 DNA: TGTGCCAGCAGCGGGGACAGGGGGCGCTCGGAGACCCAGTACTTC.

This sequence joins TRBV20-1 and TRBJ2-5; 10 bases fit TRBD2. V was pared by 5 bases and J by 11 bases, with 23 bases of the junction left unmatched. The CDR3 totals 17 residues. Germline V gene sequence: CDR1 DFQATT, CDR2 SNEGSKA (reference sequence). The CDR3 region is CSAANRPRLAGLNEQYF. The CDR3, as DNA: TGCAGTGCTGCCAACCGGCCCCGACTAGCGGGCCTGAATGAGCAGTACTTC.

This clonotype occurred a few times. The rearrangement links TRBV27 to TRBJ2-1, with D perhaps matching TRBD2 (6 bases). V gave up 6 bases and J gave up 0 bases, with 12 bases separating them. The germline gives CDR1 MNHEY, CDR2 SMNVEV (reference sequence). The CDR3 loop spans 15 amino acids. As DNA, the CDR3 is TGTGCCAGCAGCATAGCGGTTAGCTCCTACAATGAGCAGTTCTTC. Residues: CASSIAVSSYNEQFF.

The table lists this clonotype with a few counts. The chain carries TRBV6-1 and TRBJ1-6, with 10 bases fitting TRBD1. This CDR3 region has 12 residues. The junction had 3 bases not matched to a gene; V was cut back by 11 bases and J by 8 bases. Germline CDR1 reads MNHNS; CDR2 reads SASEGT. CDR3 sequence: CAGGQGDSPLHF. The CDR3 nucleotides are TGTGCCGGAGGACAGGGGGATTCACCCCTCCACTTT.

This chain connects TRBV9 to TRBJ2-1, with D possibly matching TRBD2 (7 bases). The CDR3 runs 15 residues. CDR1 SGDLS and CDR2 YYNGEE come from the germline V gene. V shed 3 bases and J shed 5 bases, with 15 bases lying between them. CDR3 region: CASSEGGGSHNEQFF. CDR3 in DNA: TGTGCCAGCAGCGAGGGGGGCGGGAGTCACAATGAGCAGTTCTTC.

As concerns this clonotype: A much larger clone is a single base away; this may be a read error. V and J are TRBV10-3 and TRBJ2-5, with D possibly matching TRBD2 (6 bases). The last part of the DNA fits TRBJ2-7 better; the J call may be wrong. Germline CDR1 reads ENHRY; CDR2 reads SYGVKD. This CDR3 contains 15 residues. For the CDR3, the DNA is TGTGCCATCAGTGAGTCTGGGACTTGCGGCTACGAGCAGTACTTC. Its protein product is CAISESGTCGYEQYF.

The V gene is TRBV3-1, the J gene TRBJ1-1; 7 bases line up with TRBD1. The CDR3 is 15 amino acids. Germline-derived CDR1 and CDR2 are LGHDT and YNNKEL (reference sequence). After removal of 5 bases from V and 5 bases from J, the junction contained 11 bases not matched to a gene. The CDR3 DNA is TGTGCCAGCAGCGCCGTCCAGGGGGTAGATACTGAAGCTTTCTTT. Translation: CASSAVQGVDTEAFF.

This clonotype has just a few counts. The CDR3 loop is CASSVDANTEAFF. CDR3 nucleotide sequence: TGTGCCAGCAGCGTAGATGCGAACACTGAAGCTTTCTTT. The chain couples TRBV9 to TRBJ1-1; D is unresolved. CDR1 and CDR2 from the germline V gene are SGDLS and YYNGEE. The ends were cut back, 0 bases at V and 1 base at J, with 4 bases in the middle. The CDR3 totals 13 residues.

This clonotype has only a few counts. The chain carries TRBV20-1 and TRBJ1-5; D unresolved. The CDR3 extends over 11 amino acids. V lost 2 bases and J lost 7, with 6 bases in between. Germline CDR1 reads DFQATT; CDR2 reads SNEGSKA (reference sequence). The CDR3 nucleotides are TGCAGTGCTAGAATAGGGCAGCCCCAGCATTTT. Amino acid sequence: CSARIGQPQHF.

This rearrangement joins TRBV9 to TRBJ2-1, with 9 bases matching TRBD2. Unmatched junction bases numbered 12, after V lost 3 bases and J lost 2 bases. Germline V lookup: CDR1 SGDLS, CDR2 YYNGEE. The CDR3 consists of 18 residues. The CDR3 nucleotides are TGTGCCAGCAGCGCCTTATGGGGCGGGAGGGCTCCCTACAATGAGCAGTTCTTC. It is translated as CASSALWGGRAPYNEQFF.

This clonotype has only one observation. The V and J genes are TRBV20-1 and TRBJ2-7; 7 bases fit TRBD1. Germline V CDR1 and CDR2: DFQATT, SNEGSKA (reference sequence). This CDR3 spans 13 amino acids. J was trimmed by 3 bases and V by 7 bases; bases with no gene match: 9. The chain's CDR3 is CSVPDRPRYEQYF. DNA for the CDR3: TGCAGTGTCCCGGACAGGCCTCGCTACGAGCAGTACTTC.

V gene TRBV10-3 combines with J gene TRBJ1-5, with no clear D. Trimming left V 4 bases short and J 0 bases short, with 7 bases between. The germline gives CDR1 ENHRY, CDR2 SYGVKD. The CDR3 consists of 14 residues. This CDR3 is CAISGELSNQPQHF. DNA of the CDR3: TGTGCCATCAGTGGGGAGCTTAGCAATCAGCCCCAGCATTTT.